Following are 15 T cell receptor beta chains from one sample sequenced in a study of T cells after posttransplantation cyclophosphamide (dated by TCRdb to the mid-2010s). Library preparation used the immunoSEQ multiplex PCR assay. TCRdb limited this immuneACCESS table to in-frame rearrangements with V and J called. A share of clones is missing; checked studies link under half to unresolved V genes, and the rest is unexplained. The sample table holds around 47,000 clones, of which 94% were seen once. The top ten clonotypes cover 2.5% to 3% of the sample. The sample comprised PBMCs. The receptors stem from a woman in her thirties in good health and a related stem cell transplant donor.

The table lists this clone with a count of one. This chain links TRBV11-1 with TRBJ2-7, with 8 bases matching TRBD2. The CDR3 is made up of 15 amino acids. J was trimmed by 6 bases and V by 7 bases; bases with no gene match: 14. CDR1 and CDR2 from the germline V gene are SGHAT and FQDESV (reference sequence). In DNA form, the CDR3 reads TGTGCCAGCACCCCCTTCGGGGGGGGGCGCTTCGAGCAGTACTTC. Encoded protein: CASTPFGGGRFEQYF.

The chain has TRBV7-2 and TRBJ2-5; D might be TRBD2 (6 bases). CDR3 length: 14 amino acids. Deletions cut 0 bases from V and 7 bases from J, with 12 bases between. Germline V CDR1 and CDR2: SGHTA, FQGNSA. DNA for the CDR3: TGTGCCAGCAGCTTAGCGGAGGGGTCGGGGACCCAGTACTTC. Translated: CASSLAEGSGTQYF.

This clone occurred once. This sequence joins TRBV10-3 and TRBJ2-1, with 8 bases lining up with TRBD2. CDR1 is ENHRY, CDR2 SYGVKD, per germline. The ends lost 0 bases at V and 0 bases at J; junction bases unmatched: 4. The CDR3 sequence is 17 residues long. As DNA, the CDR3 is TGTGCCATCAGTGAGTCCAGCGGGGGCTACTCCTACAATGAGCAGTTCTTC. Its translation is CAISESSGGYSYNEQFF.

The chain joins TRBV6-5 to TRBJ1-2, with TRBD1 matching 8 bases. The junction had 1 base not matched to a gene; V was cut back by 5 bases and J by 2 bases. This CDR3 comprises 13 residues. Looked up from germline, CDR1 is MNHEY and CDR2 is SVGAGI. The CDR3 spells CASSRDRNYGYTF. CDR3 nucleotide sequence: TGTGCCAGCAGTAGGGACAGGAACTATGGCTACACCTTC.

This chain uses TRBV10-1 with TRBJ2-1; 8 bases align to TRBD2. Germline CDR1 is WNHNN and CDR2 is SYGVQD (reference sequence). V lost 6 bases to trimming and J lost 2 bases; unmatched junction nucleotides: 9. The CDR3 loop spans 16 amino acids. This chain's CDR3 is CASSVAGTLPYNEQFF. CDR3 sequence (DNA): TGCGCCAGCAGCGTAGCGGGGACGTTACCCTACAATGAGCAGTTCTTC.

The genes are TRBV11-2 and TRBJ1-2; TRBD1 matches 9 bases. V shed 0 bases and J 6 bases; nucleotides not matched to a gene: 5. The CDR3 length is 15 residues. CDR1 and CDR2 from the germline V gene are SGHAT and FQNNGV. CDR3 loop: CASSLDWDRVDGYTF. The DNA for the CDR3 is TGTGCCAGCAGCTTAGATTGGGACAGGGTGGATGGCTACACCTTC.

The chain carries TRBV7-9 and TRBJ2-1; 9 bases map to TRBD2. There are 15 residues in the CDR3. V lost 3 bases and J lost 8; bases outside the gene matches: 8. CDR1 and CDR2 (germline): SEHNR, FQNEAQ (reference sequence). DNA of the CDR3: TGTGCCAGCAGCTTGCGCGGGGGGGCTTCGGATGAGCAGTTCTTC. It translates to CASSLRGGASDEQFF.

The chain combines TRBV23-1 with TRBJ2-3, with 10 bases matching TRBD2. TRBV23-1 is an ORF for which the function is uncertain. The CDR3 is 17 amino acids. V was clipped by 4 bases and J by 2 bases; unmatched bases: 9. The CDR3 here is CASSRLTSGAYTDTQYF. CDR3 nucleotides: TGCGCCAGCAGTCGCCTTACTAGCGGGGCCTACACAGATACGCAGTATTTT.

The rearrangement joins TRBV19 to TRBJ2-5; 8 nucleotides align to TRBD2. Germline CDR1 is LNHDA and CDR2 is SQIVND (reference sequence). With 5 bases clipped from V and 5 bases from J, the junction kept 10 bases outside the gene matches. CDR3 length equals 15 residues. The CDR3 DNA follows: TGTGCCAGTAGTTCCCCGAGCGGGGGCAGGGAGACCCAGTACTTC. The encoded protein is CASSSPSGGRETQYF.

The V call is TRBV10-1, the J call TRBJ2-7; no clear D. The length of the CDR3 is 11 residues. V was clipped by 4 bases and J by 7 bases, with 8 bases between them. Germline V gene lookup returns CDR1 WNHNN and CDR2 SYGVQD (reference sequence). This chain's CDR3 is CASSGVREQYF. CDR3 in DNA: TGCGCCAGCAGTGGAGTACGGGAGCAGTACTTC.

The chain employs TRBV6-4 and TRBJ1-2; D may be TRBD1 (6 bases). The CDR3 consists of 15 residues. Trimming shortened V by 7 bases and J by 0 bases, and 15 bases separated the two germline ends. Looked up from germline, CDR1 is MRHNA and CDR2 is SNTAGT. The DNA of the CDR3 is TGTGCCAGCACTCTCTCGGGACACGCTAACTATGGCTACACCTTC. Translation gives CASTLSGHANYGYTF.

The chain recombines TRBV4-2 with TRBJ2-3; 11 nucleotides match TRBD2. The CDR3 length is 18 residues. Germline CDR1 LGHNA, CDR2 YNFKEQ. Germline trimming cut 1 base from V and 0 bases from J; bases unmatched to any gene: 6. In DNA form, the CDR3 reads TGTGCCAGCAGCCAAGGTGCGACTAGCGGGGTTAGCACAGATACGCAGTATTTT. Protein product: CASSQGATSGVSTDTQYF.

This chain joins TRBV19 and TRBJ1-5; 9 nucleotides match TRBD1. The V gene end was trimmed by 5 bases and the J gene end by 4 bases; junction bases not matched to a gene: 3. Germline V CDR1 and CDR2: LNHDA, SQIVND (reference sequence). The CDR3 sequence is 14 residues long. The CDR3 loop is CASSHRGRNQPQHF. The CDR3 nucleotides are TGTGCCAGTAGTCACAGGGGGCGAAATCAGCCCCAGCATTTT.

The chain is built from TRBV18 and TRBJ1-5; tentatively, D is TRBD1 (6 bases). From germline, CDR1 is KGHSH and CDR2 LQKENI. The CDR3 contains 16 residues. V was cut by 3 bases and J by 3 bases, with 15 bases left in between. In DNA form, the CDR3 reads TGTGCCAGCTCACCTGGAACAGGGCCGCCCAATCAGCCCCAGCATTTT. Protein product: CASSPGTGPPNQPQHF. Complete variable domain (other parts from reference TRBV18 and TRBJ1-5): NAGVMQNPRHLVRRRGQEARLRCSPMKGHSHVYWYRQLPEEGLKFMVYLQKENIIDESGMPKERFSAEFPKEGPSILRIQQVVRGDSAAYFCASSPGTGPPNQPQHFGDGTRLSIL.

The chain is built from TRBV5-1 and TRBJ2-5; TRBD1 matches 7 bases. The ends lost 8 bases at V and 1 base at J; junction bases unmatched: 5. The germline CDR1 and CDR2 sequences are SGHRS and YFSETQ. The CDR3 loop spans 13 amino acids. CDR3: CASRGDSQETQYF. CDR3 nucleotide sequence: TGCGCCAGTAGAGGGGACAGCCAAGAGACCCAGTACTTC. Based on the CDR3 plus reference TRBV5-1 and TRBJ2-5, the full variable domain is KAGVTQTPRYLIKTRGQQVTLSCSPISGHRSVSWYQQTPGQGLQFLFEYFSETQRNKGNFPGRFSGRQFSNSRSEMNVSTLELGDSALYLCASRGDSQETQYFGPGTRLLVL.